Listed here are 8 T cell receptor beta chains from one sample, sequenced in a study of cytomegalovirus exposure and HLA in healthy donors. Amplification used 60 Vbeta primers and 13 Jbeta primers. Profiled with immunoSEQ multiplex PCR; TCRdb holds only in-frame clones, not every one. The sample records some 110,000 clones, 74% being singletons. Sample: PBMCs. Every receptor here comes from a woman between 50 and 59 years old in good health and CMV-seropositive.

The chain carries TRBV6-1 and TRBJ1-5, with TRBD1 matching over 8 bases. CDR1 is MNHNS, CDR2 SASEGT, per germline. There are 13 residues in the CDR3. V lost 4 bases and J lost 5; bases outside the gene matches: 1. CDR3 in amino acids: CASSGQGYQPQHF. For the CDR3, the DNA is TGTGCCAGCAGTGGACAGGGGTATCAGCCCCAGCATTTT.

Comments on this clone: The junction departs from the called germline gene at one end, perhaps through a read error. The rearrangement uses TRBV7-9 and TRBJ1-6; TRBD1 matches 8 bases. The CDR3 spans 17 residues. The V gene's germline CDR1 is SEHNR and CDR2 FQNEAQ (reference sequence). Here the CDR3 reads CSSRQPRQGIGYSPLHF. The CDR3 DNA follows: TGTTCCAGCAGACAACCGAGACAGGGGATCGGATATTCACCCCTCCACTTT.

The V and J genes are TRBV19 and TRBJ2-3, with D possibly TRBD2 on 7 matching bases. Germline V gives CDR1 LNHDA, CDR2 SQIVND (reference sequence). CDR3 length: 18 amino acids. V gave up 6 bases and J gave up 6 bases, with 28 bases separating them. CDR3 in amino acids: CASSVTSGGIRSVDTQYF. The CDR3 nucleotides are TGTGCCAGTAGCGTTACGTCGGGGGGCATTAGGTCGGTGGATACGCAGTATTTT.

The chain is built from TRBV27 and TRBJ1-6; unclear D gene. Trimming took off 3 bases at V and 10 bases at J, with 13 bases between the two ends. CDR1 is MNHEY and CDR2 is SMNVEV in the germline V gene (reference sequence). The CDR3 contains 14 residues. Here the CDR3 reads CASSFPGGPSPLHF. The DNA for the CDR3 is TGTGCCAGCAGTTTTCCCGGAGGGCCCTCACCCCTCCACTTT.

This sequence joins TRBV7-9 and TRBJ2-2, with TRBD1 matching over 7 bases. Trimming cost V 4 bases and J 7 bases; bases outside gene matches: 12. There are 16 residues in the CDR3. CDR1 and CDR2 (germline): SEHNR, FQNEAQ (reference sequence). This CDR3 reads CASSSAINRGDGELFF. In nucleotides, the CDR3 is TGTGCCAGCAGCTCGGCGATAAACAGGGGAGACGGGGAGCTGTTTTTT.

The rearrangement links TRBV4-1 to TRBJ2-1, with D perhaps matching TRBD2 (6 bases). V lost 6 bases and J 1 base, leaving 16 bases between the germline ends. Germline CDR1 MGHRA, CDR2 YSYEKL. The CDR3 is 16 amino acids. The CDR3 region has the DNA TGCGCCAGCAGAACATCGGGAGCCGAATCCTACAATGAGCAGTTCTTC. Translation gives CASRTSGAESYNEQFF.

The chain links TRBV11-2 to TRBJ1-3, with D possibly TRBD1 on 6 matching bases. The germline V gene has CDR1 SGHAT and CDR2 FQNNGV. This CDR3 contains 16 residues. The ends were cut back, 4 bases at V and 1 base at J, with 14 bases in the middle. CDR3 residues: CASSSWGGASGNTIYF. CDR3 in DNA: TGTGCCAGCAGCTCCTGGGGGGGGGCTTCTGGAAACACCATATATTTT.

The chain is built from TRBV4-3 and TRBJ2-7; 7 bases line up with TRBD1. From germline, CDR1 is LGHNA and CDR2 YSLEER. The length of the CDR3 is 15 residues. Trimming took 2 bases from V and 2 from J; bases not matched to a gene: 6. Here the CDR3 DNA reads TGCGCCAGCAGCCAATCGAGACAGGGCCCCTACGAGCAGTACTTC. Encoded protein: CASSQSRQGPYEQYF.